The 24 T cell receptor beta chains listed next were all sequenced from one sample in a study of cytomegalovirus exposure and HLA in healthy donors (dated by TCRdb to 2015 to 2018). Library preparation used the immunoSEQ multiplex PCR assay. For the multiplex PCR, a mixture combining 60 forward primers for TCR Vbeta segments and 13 reverse primers for TCR Jbeta segments was used. TCRdb provides this immuneACCESS table in a form limited to in-frame rearrangements. Some clones are lacking; in checked studies, under half of them reflect an unresolved V gene, and why the rest are absent is not known. The sample includes tens of thousands of clones, with less than 80% observed a single time. Approximately 7% of the sample lies in the top ten. The sample taken for sequencing was PBMCs. The receptor set was obtained from a woman between 45 and 65 years old in good health and CMV-seropositive.

This chain uses TRBV6-4 with TRBJ1-5; D is perhaps TRBD1 (6 bases). The germline V and J ends were trimmed by 5 bases and 2 bases, with 10 bases remaining between them. The CDR3 is 14 residues long. Germline V lookup: CDR1 MRHNA, CDR2 SNTAGT. CDR3 in amino acids: CASSQQGGNQPQHF. The CDR3 nucleotides are TGTGCCAGCAGTCAACAGGGAGGCAATCAGCCCCAGCATTTT.

The chain couples TRBV13 to TRBJ2-7; unclear D gene. This CDR3 is built from 11 residues. From germline, CDR1 is PRHDT and CDR2 FYEKMQ (reference sequence). The V and J ends lost 2 bases and 6 bases respectively, with 5 bases between them. CDR3 in DNA: TGTGCCAGCAGCTTATCCCGCGAGCAGTACTTC. Translation gives CASSLSREQYF.

The chain has TRBV7-9 and TRBJ1-1, with a weak D call TRBD1 (6 bases). CDR1 and CDR2 from the germline V gene are SEHNR and FQNEAQ (reference sequence). V gave up 4 bases and J gave up 3 bases, with 12 bases separating them. CDR3 length equals 14 residues. The CDR3 spells CASSWGGADTEAFF. CDR3 sequence (DNA): TGTGCCAGCAGCTGGGGGGGGGCGGACACTGAAGCTTTCTTT.

The rearrangement links TRBV9 to TRBJ2-7, with 10 bases identical to TRBD2. Germline V gene lookup returns CDR1 SGDLS and CDR2 YYNGEE. CDR3 length: 16 residues. With 0 bases clipped from V and 2 bases from J, the junction kept 5 bases outside the gene matches. In nucleotides, the CDR3 is TGTGCCAGCAGCGTAGCTCCTAGCGGGGGCCCCTACGAGCAGTACTTC. This sequence encodes CASSVAPSGGPYEQYF.

The chain recombines TRBV7-2 with TRBJ2-5; 10 nucleotides align to TRBD2. V lost 5 bases to trimming and J lost 5 bases; unmatched junction nucleotides: 8. The CDR3 runs to 15 residues. Germline V gene data show CDR1 as SGHTA and CDR2 as FQGNSA. CDR3 bases: TGTGCCAGCAGCGTAACTAGCGGGGCGGGGGAGACCCAGTACTTC. Amino acid sequence: CASSVTSGAGETQYF.

This clone was counted only a few times. Other DNA variants within this sample encode the same CDR3. The V gene is TRBV11-2, the J gene TRBJ2-3; possibly TRBD2 for D (7 bases). The CDR3 consists of 16 residues. V lost 3 bases, J lost 0 bases, and 13 bases lay in between. The V gene's germline CDR1 is SGHAT and CDR2 FQNNGV. The CDR3 loop is CASSFLRGASTDTQYF. Here the CDR3 DNA reads TGTGCCAGCAGCTTCCTCCGGGGGGCTAGCACAGATACGCAGTATTTT.

The V and J genes are TRBV28 and TRBJ2-1, with 7 bases identical to TRBD1. V was clipped by 2 bases and J by 2 bases; unmatched bases: 9. CDR3 size: 17 residues. Per the germline V gene, CDR1 is MDHEN and CDR2 is SYDVKM. Here the CDR3 reads CASSLPRDSPTYNEQFF. The CDR3 DNA follows: TGTGCCAGCAGTTTACCCAGGGACAGCCCCACCTACAATGAGCAGTTCTTC. The variable domain in full, with the rest retrieved from reference TRBV28 and TRBJ2-1, is DVKVTQSSRYLVKRTGEKVFLECVQDMDHENMFWYRQDPGLGLRLIYFSYDVKMKEKGDIPEGYSVSREKKERFSLILESASTNQTSMYLCASSLPRDSPTYNEQFFGPGTRLTVL.

The chain has TRBV29-1 and TRBJ1-2; D gene unclear. Germline-derived CDR1 and CDR2 are SQVTM and ANQGSEA. The CDR3 loop spans 13 amino acids. V shed 5 bases and J shed 1 base, with 11 bases lying between them. The CDR3 sequence is CSVMRSGNYGYTF. The DNA for the CDR3 is TGCAGCGTTATGAGGTCGGGTAACTATGGCTACACCTTC.

V gene TRBV9 combines with J gene TRBJ2-3; 8 bases are shared with TRBD2. After removal of 3 bases from V and 4 bases from J, the junction contained 13 bases not matched to a gene. There are 17 residues in the CDR3. From germline, CDR1 is SGDLS and CDR2 YYNGEE. This CDR3 is CASSARARRGAPDTQYF. In DNA, the CDR3 is TGTGCCAGCAGCGCTAGGGCGAGGCGGGGGGCCCCAGATACGCAGTATTTT. Based on the CDR3 plus reference TRBV9 and TRBJ2-3, the full variable domain is DSGVTQTPKHLITATGQRVTLRCSPRSGDLSVYWYQQSLDQGLQFLIQYYNGEERAKGNILERFSAQQFPDLHSELNLSSLELGDSALYFCASSARARRGAPDTQYFGPGTRLTVL.

The chain links TRBV4-2 to TRBJ2-3, with 7 positions matching TRBD2. This CDR3 is 16 amino acids long. Trimming at V came to 5 bases and at J to 1 base, leaving 9 bases not matched to a gene. The germline V gene encodes CDR1 LGHNA and CDR2 YNFKEQ. CDR3 coding DNA: TGTGCCAGCAGCTTCCGGACTGGACTAGGCACAGATACGCAGTATTTT. Residues: CASSFRTGLGTDTQYF.

This chain uses TRBV29-1 with TRBJ1-5; 7 bases are a match to TRBD1. V lost 6 bases, J lost 4 bases, and 6 bases stayed unmatched. CDR1 and CDR2 from the germline V gene are SQVTM and ANQGSEA. This CDR3 spans 13 amino acids. The CDR3 nucleotides are TGCAGCGTGAGCCCGGGACAGAATCAGCCCCAGCATTTT. Its protein is CSVSPGQNQPQHF.

This chain joins TRBV21-1 and TRBJ2-1; TRBD1, the table's D call, lacks a check against the DNA. TRBV21-1 is shown as a pseudogene. The CDR3 length is 15 residues. The CDR3 sequence: CASSKEGTGTYEQFF. The CDR3, as DNA: TGTGCCAGCAGCAAAGAAGGGACAGGGACGTATGAGCAGTTCTTC.

CDR3: CASPGRGAPHEQYV. The DNA for the CDR3 is TGTGCCAGCCCTGGGCGGGGGGCCCCCCACGAGCAGTACGTC. The gene calls are TRBV6-1 and TRBJ2-7; 8 nucleotides match TRBD2. The length of the CDR3 is 14 residues. Looked up from germline, CDR1 is MNHNS and CDR2 is SASEGT. Losses at the gene ends were 8 bases for V and 5 bases for J; bases not matched to a gene: 11.

This clone was seen only a few times. The rearrangement uses TRBV7-8 and TRBJ1-5, with D unclear. The CDR3 totals 14 residues. Germline assignment: CDR1 SGHVS and CDR2 FQNEAQ. Between the trimmed V and J ends, which lost 3 bases and 0 bases, there was a span of 6 bases. The CDR3 is CASSFANSNQPQHF. The CDR3 DNA reads TGTGCCAGCAGCTTCGCTAATAGCAATCAGCCCCAGCATTTT.

The chain joins TRBV7-2 to TRBJ2-3; 10 nucleotides line up with TRBD2. This CDR3 has 13 amino acids. The J segment lost 8 bases and the V segment lost 9 bases, leaving 8 bases of the junction unmatched. Germline CDR1 and CDR2: SGHTA and FQGNSA. Written as DNA, the CDR3 is TGTGCCAGTATGAAGCGGGGGGGCCGTACGCAGTATTTT. As protein: CASMKRGGRTQYF.

There are a few counts of this clone. V gene TRBV28 combines with J gene TRBJ2-7; D is unclear. The CDR3 is made up of 13 amino acids. Deletions cut 10 bases from V and 1 base from J, with 14 bases between. Germline assignment: CDR1 MDHEN and CDR2 SYDVKM. CDR3 sequence: CATDGRYSYEQYF. For the CDR3, the DNA is TGTGCCACCGACGGCAGGTATTCCTACGAGCAGTACTTC.

By frequency in the sample, this clone is medium-sized. V and J are TRBV6-5 and TRBJ1-1, with D perhaps matching TRBD1 (5 bases). The CDR3 contains 14 residues. The germline CDR1 and CDR2 sequences are MNHEY and SVGAGI. V gave up 1 base and J gave up 0 bases, with 6 bases separating them. The CDR3, as DNA: TGTGCCAGCAGTTACTACAGGATGAACACTGAAGCTTTCTTT. It codes for CASSYYRMNTEAFF.

The chain employs TRBV6-5 and TRBJ2-1; D is unclear. CDR3 length: 14 amino acids. Trimming left V 2 bases short and J 6 bases short, with 11 bases between. From germline, CDR1 is MNHEY and CDR2 SVGAGI. In DNA, the CDR3 is TGTGCCAGCAGTTACGGCACAGTCAGCAATGAGCAGTTCTTC. It yields the protein CASSYGTVSNEQFF.

The V call is TRBV4-2, the J call TRBJ2-3, with 7 positions matching TRBD2. This CDR3 contains 18 residues. Germline-derived CDR1 and CDR2 are LGHNA and YNFKEQ. After removal of 0 bases from V and 5 bases from J, the junction contained 14 bases not matched to a gene. CDR3 sequence: CASSQDLGGGYEGDTQYF. For the CDR3, the DNA is TGTGCCAGCAGCCAAGATCTTGGCGGGGGATATGAGGGAGATACGCAGTATTTT.

V and J are TRBV7-2 and TRBJ2-5; possibly TRBD1 for D (6 bases). CDR3 length equals 14 residues. Germline V gene data show CDR1 as SGHTA and CDR2 as FQGNSA. Trimming stripped 0 bases from V and 2 bases from J, with 7 bases between. The CDR3 here is CASSLAGQQETQYF. CDR3 sequence (DNA): TGTGCCAGCAGCTTAGCGGGACAACAAGAGACCCAGTACTTC.

This clone occurred once. The J gene is TRBJ1-1, the V gene TRBV7-6; perhaps TRBD1 as D (5 bases). V gave up 5 bases and J gave up 0 bases, with 10 bases separating them. The germline gives CDR1 SGHVS, CDR2 FNYEAQ. The CDR3 is 14 amino acids. CDR3 region: CASSAGGLNTEAFF. As DNA, the CDR3 is TGTGCCAGCAGCGCCGGGGGGTTGAACACTGAAGCTTTCTTT.

Worth noting for this clone: An end of the junction differs from the germline gene, which may be a read error. The sample contains more than one DNA sequence encoding this CDR3. The chain joins TRBV13 to TRBJ1-6; TRBD1 aligns across 10 bases. Germline lookup yields CDR1 PRHDT and CDR2 FYEKMQ (reference sequence). The length of the CDR3 is 17 residues. The CDR3 DNA sequence: TGTGCCAGCAGCTTATTGGGACAGGGGAACGATAATTCACCCCTCCACTTC. Translation gives CASSLLGQGNDNSPLHF.

The table lists this clone with a few counts. The chain has TRBV5-1 and TRBJ2-5, with TRBD1 matching 9 bases. Germline CDR1 and CDR2: SGHRS and YFSETQ. This CDR3 is 16 amino acids long. With V trimmed by 0 bases and J by 2 bases, 5 bases remained unmatched. CDR3 sequence: CASSLGTGDGQETQYF. The CDR3 region has the DNA TGCGCCAGCAGCTTGGGGACAGGGGACGGACAAGAGACCCAGTACTTC.

The genes are TRBV18 and TRBJ1-2, with 10 nucleotides matching TRBD1. The germline gives CDR1 KGHSH, CDR2 LQKENI. V shed 5 bases, J shed 9 bases, and the junction held 12 bases outside the gene matches. There are 15 residues in the CDR3. Here the CDR3 reads CASSGIPGTGVSYTF. CDR3 nucleotide sequence: TGTGCCAGCTCAGGTATCCCCGGGACAGGGGTTAGCTACACCTTC.